The subject of this entry is one T cell receptor beta chain. Its target antigen remains unknown. No base quality information exists; no much larger clone differs at one position. This sample is part of a study of T-cell memory formation after mild COVID-19 listed by TCRdb under 2021. The study in broad terms: TCR sequence clusters from the two donors were largely donor specific. The cohort comprised two young, previously healthy adult volunteers, one female and one male. Longitudinal TCRalpha and TCRbeta repertoire sequencing tracked T-cell clones expanding and contracting after mild COVID-19 in a couple of donors. Overall study outcomes, separate from this receptor: Contracting CD4+ clones turned up mainly in the CM and EM memory subsets, whereas EMRA was where CD8+ clones were enriched. Clones contracting from day 15 to 85 had balanced CD4/CD8 phenotypes, while a second wave expanding from day 15 to 37 was biased towards CD4+. The detection of some responding clones in pre-infection memory suggests that pre-existing cross-reactive memory T cells joined the SARS-CoV-2 response. SARS-CoV-2 specificity of the second-wave clones peaking on day 37 was not confirmed. Only a couple of mild cases were covered by the study, and larger cohorts that include severe cases with pre-infection samples were considered necessary.

Sequencing was carried out with an Illumina NovaSeq 6000. cDNA libraries for TCRalpha and TCRbeta were prepared by 5'RACE using constant-segment primers, with sample barcodes and unique molecular identifiers added. RNA was extracted from every sample with Trizol reagent. Amplification of the libraries took two PCR steps, and the second step added a second sample barcode plus Illumina TruSeq adapters. The libraries were sequenced on an Illumina NovaSeq using 2 x 150 bp paired-end reads. In the original analysis: Demultiplexing of reads and collapsing into UMI-guided consensus sequences were performed with migec v1.2.7. Using mixcr v2.1.11, the UMI consensuses were aligned to TRA and TRB V and J templates and assembled into clonotypes. A clonotype was counted as expanded or contracted only when both edgeR and NoisET called the clonotype significant, with the noise models trained on biological replicates. For edgeR calls, a false discovery rate-adjusted p below 0.01 and a log2 fold-change threshold of 1 were applied. PCA with hierarchical clustering of max-normalized trajectories of the 1000 most abundant clonotypes was used as exploratory dynamics analysis. Separately sequenced CD4+ and CD8+ repertoires were used to assign a CD4 or CD8 phenotype to each responding clone. TCRdb reanalyzed the raw reads on its own, using fastp at Q25 for trimming and MiXCR for clone calling, and kept in-frame beta chains. Each entry is one CDR3 protein sequence, shown with its most common DNA and genes. The V and J calls shown here were made by TCRdb, not taken from the authors' results. The sample yields around 410,000 distinct CDR3 sequences; about 25% were counted once. About 12% of the sample goes to the ten largest clones.

PBMCs were isolated by Ficoll-Paque density gradient centrifugation. Sequenced: PBMCs or a T cell subset sorted from them (not recorded which). This clonotype was sampled from an adult woman who had mild COVID-19 (a few samples of this study predate the infection). The sample titles of this study are shuffled in the database, so cell type and time point are left out; the donor was told from shared clones.

The base sequence is TGTGCCAGCTCACCACTGGAGGGGCCCGGGGCCAACGTCCTGACTTTC. Translated, it reads CASSPLEGPGANVLTF. The chain uses TRBV18 and TRBJ2-6, with TRBD2 perhaps the D gene, on 6 matching bases. CDR1 is given as KGHSH and CDR2 as LQKENI, both from the germline V gene. Relative to germline, V is 1 base shorter and J is 4 bases shorter, with 11 bases between their ends. Including cysteine and phenylalanine, the CDR3 has 16 amino acids. Only CDR3 DNA remains: 48 bases, in frame from the first base.